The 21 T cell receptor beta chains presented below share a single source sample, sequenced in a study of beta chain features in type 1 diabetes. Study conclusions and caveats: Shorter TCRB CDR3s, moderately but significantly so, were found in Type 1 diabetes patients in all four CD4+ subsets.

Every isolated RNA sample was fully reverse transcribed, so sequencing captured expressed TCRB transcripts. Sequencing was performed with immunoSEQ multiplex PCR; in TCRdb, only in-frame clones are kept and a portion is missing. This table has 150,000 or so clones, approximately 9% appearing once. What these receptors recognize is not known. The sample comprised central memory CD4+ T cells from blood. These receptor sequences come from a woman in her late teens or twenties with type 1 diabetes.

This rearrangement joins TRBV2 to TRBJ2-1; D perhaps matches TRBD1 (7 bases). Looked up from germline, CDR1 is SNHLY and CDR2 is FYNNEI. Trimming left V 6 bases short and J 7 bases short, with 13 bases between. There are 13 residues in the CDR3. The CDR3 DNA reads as TGTGCCAGCAGGATTTCAGGGGGGAATGAGCAGTTCTTC. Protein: CASRISGGNEQFF.

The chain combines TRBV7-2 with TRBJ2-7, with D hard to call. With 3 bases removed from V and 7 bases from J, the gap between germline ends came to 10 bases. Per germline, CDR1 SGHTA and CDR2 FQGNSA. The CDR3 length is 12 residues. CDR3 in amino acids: CASSLRSSEQYF. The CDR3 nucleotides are TGTGCCAGCAGCTTGAGGTCCAGTGAGCAGTACTTC.

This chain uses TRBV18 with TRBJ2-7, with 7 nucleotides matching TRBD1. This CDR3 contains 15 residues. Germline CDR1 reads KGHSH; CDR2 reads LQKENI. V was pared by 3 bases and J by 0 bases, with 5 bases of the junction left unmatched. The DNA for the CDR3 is TGTGCCAGCTCACCGAGCGCAGGGGGCTCCTACGAGCAGTACTTC. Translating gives CASSPSAGGSYEQYF.

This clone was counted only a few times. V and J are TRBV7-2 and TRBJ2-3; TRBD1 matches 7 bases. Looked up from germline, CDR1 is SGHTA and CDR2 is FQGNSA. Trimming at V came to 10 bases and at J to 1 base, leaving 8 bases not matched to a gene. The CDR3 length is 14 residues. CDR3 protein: CAIQRQGGTDTQYF. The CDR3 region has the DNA TGTGCCATCCAACGACAGGGCGGCACAGATACGCAGTATTTT.

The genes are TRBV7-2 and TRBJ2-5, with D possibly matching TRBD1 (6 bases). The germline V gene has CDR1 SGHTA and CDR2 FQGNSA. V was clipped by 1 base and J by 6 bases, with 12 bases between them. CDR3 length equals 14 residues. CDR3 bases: TGTGCCAGCAGCTTAGGGCAGGGGCCGAAGACCCAGTACTTC. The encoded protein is CASSLGQGPKTQYF.

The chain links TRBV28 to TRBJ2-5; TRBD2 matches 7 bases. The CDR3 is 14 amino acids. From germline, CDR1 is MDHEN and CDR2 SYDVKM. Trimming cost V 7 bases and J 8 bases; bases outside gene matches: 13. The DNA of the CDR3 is TGTGCCAGCAAACTAACCGGGGGGAGTGGAACCCAGTACTTC. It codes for CASKLTGGSGTQYF.

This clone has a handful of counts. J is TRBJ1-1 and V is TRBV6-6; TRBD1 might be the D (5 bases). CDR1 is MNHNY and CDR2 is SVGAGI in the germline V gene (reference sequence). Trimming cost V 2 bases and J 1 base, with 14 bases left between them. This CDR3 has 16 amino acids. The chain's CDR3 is CASSYTQSGKNTEAFF. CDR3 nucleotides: TGTGCCAGCAGTTACACCCAATCAGGGAAGAACACTGAAGCTTTCTTT.

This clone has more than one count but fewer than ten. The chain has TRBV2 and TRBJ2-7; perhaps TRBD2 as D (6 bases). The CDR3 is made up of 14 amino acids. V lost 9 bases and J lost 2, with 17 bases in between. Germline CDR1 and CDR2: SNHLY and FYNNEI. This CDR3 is CASNPTGGAYEQYF. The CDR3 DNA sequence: TGTGCCAGTAATCCGACCGGGGGTGCCTACGAGCAGTACTTC.

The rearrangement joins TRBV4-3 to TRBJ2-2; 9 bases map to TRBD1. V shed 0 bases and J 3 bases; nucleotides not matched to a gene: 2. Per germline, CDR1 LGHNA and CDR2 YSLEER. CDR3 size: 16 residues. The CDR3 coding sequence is TGCGCCAGCAGCCAAGATGGGACAGGGTACACCGGGGAGCTGTTTTTT. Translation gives CASSQDGTGYTGELFF.

DNA for the CDR3: TGTGCTCACCGGTTGGGGGGTGGGGAGACCCAGTACTTC. Encoded protein: CAHRLGGGETQYF. The chain links TRBV6-5 to TRBJ2-5; tentatively, D is TRBD2 (6 bases). Looked up from germline, CDR1 is MNHEY and CDR2 is SVGAGI. This CDR3 region has 13 residues.

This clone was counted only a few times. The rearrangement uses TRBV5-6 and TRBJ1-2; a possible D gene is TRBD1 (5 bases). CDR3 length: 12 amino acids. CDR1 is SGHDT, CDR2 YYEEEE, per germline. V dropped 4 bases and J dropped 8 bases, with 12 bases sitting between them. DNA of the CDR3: TGTGCCAGCAGCCCGACAGTGGGAGGCTACACCTTC. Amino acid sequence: CASSPTVGGYTF.

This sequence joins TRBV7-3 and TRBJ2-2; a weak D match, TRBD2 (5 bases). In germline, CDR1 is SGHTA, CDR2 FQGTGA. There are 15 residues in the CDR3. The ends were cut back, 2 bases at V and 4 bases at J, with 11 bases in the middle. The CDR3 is CASSLYGGLTGELFF. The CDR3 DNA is TGTGCCAGCAGCTTATATGGAGGCCTCACCGGGGAGCTGTTTTTT. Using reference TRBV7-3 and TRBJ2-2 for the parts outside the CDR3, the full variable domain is GAGVSQTPSNKVTEKGKYVELRCDPISGHTALYWYRQSLGQGPEFLIYFQGTGAADDSGLPNDRFFAVRPEGSVSTLKIQRTERGDSAVYLCASSLYGGLTGELFFGEGSRLTVL.

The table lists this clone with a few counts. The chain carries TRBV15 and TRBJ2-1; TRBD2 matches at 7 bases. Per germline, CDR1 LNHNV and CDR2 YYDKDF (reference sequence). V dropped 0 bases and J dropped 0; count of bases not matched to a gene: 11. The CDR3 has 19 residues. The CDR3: CATSRDRTGGRTSYNEQFF. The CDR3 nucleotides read TGTGCCACCAGCAGAGATAGAACGGGAGGCAGAACCTCCTACAATGAGCAGTTCTTC.

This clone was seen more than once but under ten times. This CDR3 reads CASPLGYLQWQPQHF. The CDR3 bases are TGTGCCAGCCCTCTAGGCTACCTACAATGGCAGCCCCAGCATTTT. The chain uses TRBV27 and TRBJ1-5; D gene unclear. Germline V gives CDR1 MNHEY, CDR2 SMNVEV (reference sequence). The CDR3 covers 15 residues. Trimming cost V 8 bases and J 7 bases, with 21 bases left between them.

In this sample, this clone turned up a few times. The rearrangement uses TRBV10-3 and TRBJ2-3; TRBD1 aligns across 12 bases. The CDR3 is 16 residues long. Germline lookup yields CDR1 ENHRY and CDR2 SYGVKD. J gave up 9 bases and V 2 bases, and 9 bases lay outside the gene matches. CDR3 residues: CAISEGGQGAAWTQYF. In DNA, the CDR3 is TGTGCCATCAGTGAGGGGGGACAGGGGGCGGCCTGGACGCAGTATTTT.

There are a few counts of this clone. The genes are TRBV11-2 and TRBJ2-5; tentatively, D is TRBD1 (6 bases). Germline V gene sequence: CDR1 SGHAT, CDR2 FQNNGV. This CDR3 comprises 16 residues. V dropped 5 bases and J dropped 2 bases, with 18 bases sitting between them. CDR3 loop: CASSREARGIQETQYF. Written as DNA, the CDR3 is TGTGCCAGCAGCCGCGAGGCGAGGGGGATTCAAGAGACCCAGTACTTC.

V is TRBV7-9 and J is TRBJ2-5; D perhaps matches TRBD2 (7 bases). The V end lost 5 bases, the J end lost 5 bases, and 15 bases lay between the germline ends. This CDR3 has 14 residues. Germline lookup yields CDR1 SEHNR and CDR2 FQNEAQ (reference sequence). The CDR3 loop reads CASSISRGAETQYF. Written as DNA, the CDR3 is TGTGCCAGCAGCATTTCTCGGGGGGCTGAGACCCAGTACTTC. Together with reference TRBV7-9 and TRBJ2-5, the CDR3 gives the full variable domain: DTGVSQNPRHKITKRGQNVTFRCDPISEHNRLYWYRQTLGQGPEFLTYFQNEAQLEKSRLLSDRFSAERPKGSFSTLEIQRTEQGDSAMYLCASSISRGAETQYFGPGTRLLVL.

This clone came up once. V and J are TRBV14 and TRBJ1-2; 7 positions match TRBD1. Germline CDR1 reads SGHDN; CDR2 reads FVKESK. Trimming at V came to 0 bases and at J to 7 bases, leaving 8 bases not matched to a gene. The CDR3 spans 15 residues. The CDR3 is CASSQDSSDRAGYTF. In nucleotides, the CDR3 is TGTGCCAGCAGCCAAGACTCGAGTGACAGGGCTGGCTACACCTTC.

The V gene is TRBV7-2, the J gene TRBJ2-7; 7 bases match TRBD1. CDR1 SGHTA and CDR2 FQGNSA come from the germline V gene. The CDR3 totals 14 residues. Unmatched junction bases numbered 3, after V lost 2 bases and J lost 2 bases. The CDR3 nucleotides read TGTGCCAGCAGCTTATGGGACAGCACCTACGAGCAGTACTTC. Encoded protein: CASSLWDSTYEQYF.

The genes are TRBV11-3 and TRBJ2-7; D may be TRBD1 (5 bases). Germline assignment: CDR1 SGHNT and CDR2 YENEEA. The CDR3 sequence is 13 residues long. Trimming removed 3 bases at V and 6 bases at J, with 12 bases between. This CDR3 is CASSFGQNGEQYF. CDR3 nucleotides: TGTGCCAGCAGCTTCGGACAAAATGGCGAGCAGTACTTC.

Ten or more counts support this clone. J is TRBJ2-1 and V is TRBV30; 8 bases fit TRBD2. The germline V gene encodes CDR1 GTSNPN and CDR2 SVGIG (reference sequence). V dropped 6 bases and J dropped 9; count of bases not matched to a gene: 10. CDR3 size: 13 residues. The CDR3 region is CACTNIRGGEQFF. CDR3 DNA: TGTGCCTGCACCAACATTCGGGGGGGTGAGCAGTTCTTC.